These T cell receptor beta chains were read from a single sample in a study of blood T cell repertoires in COVID-19. Assay: immunoSEQ multiplex PCR; the TCRdb copy retains only in-frame clones and omits some. This table holds 19,000 or so clones, approximately 83% found once. Input material: peripheral blood. Source of these receptors: a human donor in a cohort sampled during active COVID-19. The conserved cysteine and the conserved F or W are not part of the CDR3 here. A D gene is named only where the DNA matches it firmly. Not every row has a clone size; where given, it reads once, few, many or a size class.

d_call v_call clone_size cdr3_aa
TRBD1 TRBV6-2/TRBV6-3 . ASSRLQGGSPEAF
. TRBV6-1 . ASSEIPSNTEAF
TRBD2 TRBV6-5 . ASSVAGDTGELF
. TRBV6-1 . ASSEGAGYPRPQY
. TRBV7-2 . ASSPIGHFSGNTIY
TRBD1 TRBV30 . AWSSGGQGNQPQH
. TRBV6-5 . ASSYFQGGEKLF
. TRBV9 . ASSSGVREKLF
. TRBV5-1 . ASSGSASYNEQF
TRBD2 TRBV7-8 . ASSLELAAHEQY
. TRBV28 . ASSSGGGGEAF
. TRBV5-5 . ASSLAQGFRGNTEAF
TRBD2 TRBV6-2/TRBV6-3 . ASSYSTSGSQTQY
TRBD1 TRBV7-2 . ASRQDRVNTQY
. TRBV19 few ASSISSGYEQY
. TRBV11-2 . ASSLDISPGDTQY
TRBD2 TRBV19 . ASSTGTRRYNEQF
TRBD2 TRBV7-2 . ASSGPGTSAGNEQF
TRBD1 TRBV18 . ASSPANRGWTDTQY
TRBD2 TRBV19 . ASSIGGGYSGNEQF
TRBD1 TRBV7-2 . ASSLFRTGRRSPLH
. TRBV2 . ASTRDGGPDTQY
. TRBV27 once ASSLKEGYEQY
TRBD1 TRBV18 . ATLRGRDTEAF
. TRBV5-1 . ASSTIGGASSYEQY
TRBD1 TRBV7-2 once ASSRQGGQPQH
. TRBV12-2 . ASRLPERSSTDTQY
TRBD2 TRBV24-1 . ATSDPSLAGATYNEQF
TRBD1 TRBV18 once ASSPSGTGYMEAF
TRBD2 TRBV25-1 . ASSEPSGTYNEQF
TRBD1 TRBV5-4 few ASSLEGASSYNEQF
. TRBV5-1 . ASSTRLANYGYT
. TRBV28 . ASSFGYGYT
TRBD1 TRBV18 . ASSPRDSSVNEQF
. TRBV6-4 . ASINAGGAWEV
TRBD2 TRBV6-4 . ASSPIAGEVTGELF
. TRBV5-1 . ASSRGGTDTQY
. TRBV28 . ASLSGSNEQF
TRBD1 TRBV9 . ASSAGQGDYGYT
TRBD1 TRBV9 . ASSGPGQEGYGYT
TRBD2 TRBV6-2/TRBV6-3 . ASSSGLAGGADTQY
. TRBV5-1 . ASSLAVGRAADTQY
TRBD1 TRBV9 . ASSLGQGEGQPQH
. TRBV3-1/TRBV3-2 . ASSQDRPGSYNEQF
TRBD2 TRBV6-4 . ASSDSFTSGSNEQF
. TRBV6-5 . ASTPGDQSTSPLH
TRBD1 TRBV25-1 . ASTFGTGDTGELF
. TRBV5-5 . ASSREPTGSFYEQY